Sequencing of this TCR beta chain was carried out in a study of blood T cells in healthy people across ages. Study results and caveats: The study found more naive CD4+ cells and higher diversity in long-lived than aged donors.

Primed by a sample-barcoded 5' primer and a J-beta primer mix, a second PCR proceeded for 7 to 11 cycles. TCRdb itself ran the 5' RACE reads through MiXCR, one entry per CDR3 protein. Of some 800,000 distinct CDR3 sequences listed, about 25% are singletons. Trimming left V 4 bases short and J 4 bases short, with 7 bases between. The CDR3 length is 13 residues. CDR1 and CDR2 from the germline V gene are MGHRA and YSYEKL. Ranging in age from about 6 to 90, the donors were healthy Caucasian individuals from Russia. Roughly 10 milliliters of peripheral blood were drawn from each donor. This clonotype has at least ten counts. The antigen is unknown. The sample also formed part of further work on T cells of mothers and their children.

The specimen sequenced was blood. The clonotype comes from a boy aged 10-17 years in good health. The chain joins TRBV4-1 to TRBJ2-2; D is ambiguous. CDR3 bases: TGCGCCAGCAGCCCTATCCTCACCGGGGAGCTGTTTTTT. It codes for CASSPILTGELFF.